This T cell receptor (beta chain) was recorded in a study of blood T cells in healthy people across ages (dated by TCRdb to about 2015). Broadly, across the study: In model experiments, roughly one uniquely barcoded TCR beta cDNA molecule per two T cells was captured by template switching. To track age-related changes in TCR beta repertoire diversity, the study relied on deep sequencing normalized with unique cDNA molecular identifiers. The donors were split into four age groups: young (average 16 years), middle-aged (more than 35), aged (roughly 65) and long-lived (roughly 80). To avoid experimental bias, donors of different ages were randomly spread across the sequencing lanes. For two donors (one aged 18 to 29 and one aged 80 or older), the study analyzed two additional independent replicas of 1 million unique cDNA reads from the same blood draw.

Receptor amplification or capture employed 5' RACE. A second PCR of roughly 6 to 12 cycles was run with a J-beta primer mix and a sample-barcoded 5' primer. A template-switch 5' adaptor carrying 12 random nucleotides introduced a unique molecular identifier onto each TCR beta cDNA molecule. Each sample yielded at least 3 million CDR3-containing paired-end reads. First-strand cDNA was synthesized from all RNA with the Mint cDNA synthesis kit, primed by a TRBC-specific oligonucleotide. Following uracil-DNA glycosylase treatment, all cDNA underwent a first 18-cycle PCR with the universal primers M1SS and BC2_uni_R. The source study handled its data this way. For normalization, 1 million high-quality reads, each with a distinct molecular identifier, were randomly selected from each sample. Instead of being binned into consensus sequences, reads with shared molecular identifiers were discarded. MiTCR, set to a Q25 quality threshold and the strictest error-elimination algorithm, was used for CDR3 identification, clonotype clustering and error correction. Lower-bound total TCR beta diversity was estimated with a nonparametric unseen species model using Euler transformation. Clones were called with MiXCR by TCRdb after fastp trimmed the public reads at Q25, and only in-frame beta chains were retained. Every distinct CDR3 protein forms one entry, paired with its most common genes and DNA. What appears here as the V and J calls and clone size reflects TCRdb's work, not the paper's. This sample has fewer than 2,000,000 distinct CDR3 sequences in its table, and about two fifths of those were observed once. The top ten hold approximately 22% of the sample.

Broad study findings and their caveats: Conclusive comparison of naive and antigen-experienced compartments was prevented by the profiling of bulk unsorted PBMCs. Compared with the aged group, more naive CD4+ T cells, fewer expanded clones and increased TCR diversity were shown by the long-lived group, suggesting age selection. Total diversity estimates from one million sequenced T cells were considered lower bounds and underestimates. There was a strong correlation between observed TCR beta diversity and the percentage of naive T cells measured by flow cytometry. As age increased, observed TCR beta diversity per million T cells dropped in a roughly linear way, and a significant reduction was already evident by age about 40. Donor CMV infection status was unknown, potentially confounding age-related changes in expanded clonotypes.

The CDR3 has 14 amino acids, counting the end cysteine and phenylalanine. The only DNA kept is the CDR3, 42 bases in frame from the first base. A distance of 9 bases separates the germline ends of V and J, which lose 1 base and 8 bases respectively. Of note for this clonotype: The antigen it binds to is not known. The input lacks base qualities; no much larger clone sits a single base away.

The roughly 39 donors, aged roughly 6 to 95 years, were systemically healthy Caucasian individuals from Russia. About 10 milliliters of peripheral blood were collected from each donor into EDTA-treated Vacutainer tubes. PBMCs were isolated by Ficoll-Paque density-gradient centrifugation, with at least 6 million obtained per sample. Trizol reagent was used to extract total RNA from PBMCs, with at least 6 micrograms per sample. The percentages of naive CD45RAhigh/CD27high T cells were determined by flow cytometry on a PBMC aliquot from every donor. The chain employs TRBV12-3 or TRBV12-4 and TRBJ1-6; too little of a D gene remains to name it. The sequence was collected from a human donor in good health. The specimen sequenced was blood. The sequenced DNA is TGTGCCAGCAGTTTAGGGGGATCACATTCACCCCTCCACTTT. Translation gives CASSLGGSHSPLHF.